This is a list of T cell receptor beta chains from one sample in a study of T cells in localized non-small cell lung cancer. The assay was immunoSEQ multiplex PCR, and TCRdb's table has in-frame clones only and misses some. This table has tens of thousands of clones, 85% to 95% appearing once. The specimen comprised peripheral blood, sampled before any cancer treatment. The receptor source for this set is a female donor at least 60 years old with stage I lung adenocarcinoma. CDR3s include the opening cysteine and the closing phenylalanine or tryptophan. D genes are given only for firm matches. The size entry is marked missing in some rows and otherwise reads once, few, many or a size class.

j_call cdr3_length d_call v_call clone_size cdr3_nt cdr3_aa
TRBJ2-1 15 TRBD1 TRBV12-5 . TGTGCTAGTGCCCCGGGACAGGGAAACTACAATGAGCAGTTCTTC CASAPGQGNYNEQFF
TRBJ1-2 14 TRBD1 TRBV28 . TGTGCCAGCGGACAGGGGGGGTACTCCTATGGCTACACCTTC CASGQGGYSYGYTF
TRBJ1-6 16 . TRBV7-2 . TGTGCCAGCAGCCCCAACGCACCGGGCTCGGGATCACCCCTCCACTTT CASSPNAPGSGSPLHF
TRBJ2-2 14 . TRBV7-9 . TGTGCCAGCAGACGGGGGATGAACACCGGGGAGCTGTTTTTT CASRRGMNTGELFF
TRBJ2-4 11 . TRBV18 . TGTGCCAGCTCACCGGGACTGATGAAGTACTTC CASSPGLMKYF
TRBJ2-5 12 . TRBV5-5 few TGTGCCAGCACCACCCTATTGCAGACCCAGTACTTC CASTTLLQTQYF
TRBJ2-3 16 . TRBV18 . TGTGCCAGCTCACCACTCAACCGGGGGGCCACAGATACGCAGTATTTT CASSPLNRGATDTQYF
TRBJ1-1 16 TRBD1 TRBV7-3 . TGTGCCAGCAGCCCCGGGACAGGGGGCGGGGACACTGAAGCTTTCTTT CASSPGTGGGDTEAFF
TRBJ2-3 13 TRBD1 TRBV6-5 few TGTGCCAGCGAGGACAGGGGCACAGATACGCAGTATTTT CASEDRGTDTQYF
TRBJ2-3 18 TRBD2 TRBV28 . TGTGCCAGCAGTCTCCCTCCAGGTAGCGGGTTTAGCACAGATACGCAGTATTTT CASSLPPGSGFSTDTQYF
TRBJ2-5 11 TRBD2 TRBV11-2 . TGTGCCAGCAGCTTGGGGGGGAACCAGTACTTC CASSLGGNQYF
TRBJ1-2 14 TRBD1 TRBV6-6 . TGTGCCAGCAATCCGGGACAGCTTCTTTATGGCTACACCTTC CASNPGQLLYGYTF
TRBJ2-1 16 TRBD2 TRBV27 . TGTGCCAGCCTCCCGGCGGGAGGGACCCTCTACAATGAGCAGTTCTTC CASLPAGGTLYNEQFF
TRBJ1-6 15 . TRBV25-1 . TGTGCCAGCAGTGGTGTGGGGGTCTATAATTCACCCCTCCACTTT CASSGVGVYNSPLHF
TRBJ2-5 14 . TRBV18 . TGTGCCAGCTCACCCCCGACAAGCCGGGAGACCCAGTACTTC CASSPPTSRETQYF
TRBJ2-3 14 . TRBV7-9 . TGTGCCAGCAGCTTGACGAGAAGCACAGATACGCAGTATTTT CASSLTRSTDTQYF